This T cell receptor beta chain was found in a study of shared clonotypes between healthy human individuals. Deletions cut 0 bases from V and 5 bases from J, with 14 bases between. This CDR3 is built from 16 residues. Germline CDR1 and CDR2: ENHRY and SYGVKD. Each subset's genomic DNA was shared equally among a number of immunoSEQ plates. Using immunoSEQ multiplex PCR, the repertoire was profiled, and TCRdb retains in-frame clones only, with some absent. Of some 2 million clones in the sample, 85% to 95% were seen once. This TCR was recovered from a young man in good health. The sequenced sample was naive CD4+ T cells sorted from blood. Subset indicated: CD45RA+ positively selected. The chain links TRBV10-3 to TRBJ1-5; D might be TRBD1 (6 bases). CDR3 sequence (DNA): TGTGCCATCAGTGAGTCTTGGCAGGGGCTGGATCAGCCCCAGCATTTT. This sequence encodes CAISESWQGLDQPQHF.